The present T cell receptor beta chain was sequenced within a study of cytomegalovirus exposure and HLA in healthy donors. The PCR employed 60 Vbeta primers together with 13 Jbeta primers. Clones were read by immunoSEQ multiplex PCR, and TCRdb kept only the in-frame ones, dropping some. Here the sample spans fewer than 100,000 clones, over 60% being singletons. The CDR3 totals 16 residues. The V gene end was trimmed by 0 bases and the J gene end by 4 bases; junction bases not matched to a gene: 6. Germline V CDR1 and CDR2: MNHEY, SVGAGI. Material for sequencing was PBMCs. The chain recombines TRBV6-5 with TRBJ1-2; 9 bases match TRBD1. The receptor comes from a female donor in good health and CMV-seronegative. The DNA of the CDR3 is TGTGCCAGCAGTTACTCGGGGGACAGGGCGACCTATGGCTACACCTTC. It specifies CASSYSGDRATYGYTF.